This entry features one T cell receptor beta chain sequence. Its antigen is unidentified. Unique molecular identifiers were added to individual cDNA molecules. TCRdb independently ran MiXCR on the 5' RACE reads; one entry per CDR3 protein. Here the sample spans 80,000 or so distinct CDR3 sequences, approximately 10% being singletons. CDR3 size: 13 residues. Germline CDR1 and CDR2: ENHRY and SYGVKD. V lost 2 bases, J lost 6 bases, and 10 bases lay in between. The entry originates in a study of early T cells in non-severe SARS-CoV-2 infection. Study background: RNA in bulk from unsorted whole blood was sequenced, and chains were unpaired. Study findings and constraints: Sequences matched to VDJdb favored anti-spike CD8 responses, while private and CD4 specificities were missed.

The TCR sequence derives from an adult who was a healthcare worker with PCR-confirmed SARS-CoV-2 infection or an uninfected control (not recorded which). This chain connects TRBV10-3 to TRBJ1-2, with unresolved D. The sample was whole blood, taken at baseline. The CDR3 coding sequence is TGTGCCATCAGTGAGCAGCTGAGGGATGGCTACACCTTC. It is translated as CAISEQLRDGYTF.